Shown below are 9 T cell receptor beta chains from a single sample sequenced in a study of blood T cell repertoires in COVID-19. Assay: immunoSEQ multiplex PCR; the TCRdb copy retains only in-frame clones and omits some. The sample has around 190,000 clones, approximately 80% seen once. The specimen sequenced was peripheral blood. These receptors all stem from a human donor in a cohort sampled during active COVID-19.

The chain uses TRBV9 and TRBJ2-7; 7 bases map to TRBD1. The CDR3 runs 15 residues. Unmatched junction bases numbered 11, after V lost 4 bases and J lost 4 bases. Germline V gives CDR1 SGDLS, CDR2 YYNGEE. The DNA of the CDR3 is TGTGCCAGCAGCCTGACCGGGACAGTGCAATACGAGCAGTACTTC. Amino acid sequence: CASSLTGTVQYEQYF.

J is TRBJ2-7 and V is TRBV7-2; 7 bases map to TRBD2. The V and J ends lost 5 bases and 4 bases, in that order; junction bases with no gene match: 5. The CDR3 runs to 13 residues. In germline, CDR1 is SGHTA, CDR2 FQGNSA. This CDR3 reads CASSLGREYEQYF. DNA of the CDR3: TGTGCCAGCAGCCTAGGGCGGGAGTACGAGCAGTACTTC. The full variable domain, with the rest looked up from reference TRBV7-2 and TRBJ2-7, is GAGVSQSPSNKVTEKGKDVELRCDPISGHTALYWYRQSLGQGLEFLIYFQGNSAPDKSGLPSDRFSAERTGGSVSTLTIQRTQQEDSAVYLCASSLGREYEQYFGPGTRLTVT.

CDR3 protein: CASGPLEGEEQYF. The DNA of the CDR3 is TGTGCCAGCGGCCCCCTGGAGGGCGAAGAGCAGTACTTC. The chain employs TRBV12-3 or TRBV12-4 and TRBJ2-7; tentative D call: TRBD2 (6 bases). Trimming left V 8 bases short and J 7 bases short, with 18 bases between. The CDR3 runs to 13 residues.

This clone was found once. The rearrangement joins TRBV3-1 (or the pseudogene TRBV3-2) to TRBJ2-3; D is perhaps TRBD1 (5 bases). CDR3 length: 13 amino acids. The V end lost 0 bases, the J end lost 9 bases, and 10 bases lay between the germline ends. Looked up from germline, CDR1 is LGHDT and CDR2 is YNNKEL (reference sequence). The CDR3, as DNA: TGTGCCAGCAGCCAAGATCGCCAGGGAACGCAGTATTTT. Protein: CASSQDRQGTQYF.

In DNA form, the CDR3 reads TGTGCCATCAGGGGGGCGTCCTTTTACGAGCAGTACTTC. It translates to CAIRGASFYEQYF. The V and J genes are TRBV10-3 and TRBJ2-7, with D possibly TRBD1 on 6 matching bases. V was shortened by 6 bases and J by 4 bases, with 13 bases between the two germline ends. This CDR3 spans 13 amino acids. Per the germline V gene, CDR1 is ENHRY and CDR2 is SYGVKD.

The sample holds one count of this clone. The chain couples TRBV5-1 to TRBJ2-4; 8 nucleotides agree with TRBD1. CDR1 SGHRS and CDR2 YFSETQ come from the germline V gene. V gave up 0 bases and J gave up 0 bases; unmatched junction bases: 11. There are 19 residues in the CDR3. The CDR3, as DNA: TGCGCCAGCAGCTTGGACAGGGGGTCTTCCTGGCTAGCCAAAAACATTCAGTACTTC. As protein: CASSLDRGSSWLAKNIQYF.

The chain is built from TRBV7-2 and TRBJ1-3; D unresolved. In germline, CDR1 is SGHTA, CDR2 FQGNSA. The CDR3 consists of 15 residues. The V gene lost 1 base and the J gene lost 1 base, with 8 bases spanning the gap. The CDR3, as DNA: TGTGCCAGCAGCTTAGGAGGCTTTTCTGGAAACACCATATATTTT. Its protein is CASSLGGFSGNTIYF.

The chain has TRBV10-2 and TRBJ1-2; 7 nucleotides align to TRBD1. The germline CDR1 and CDR2 sequences are WSHSY and SAAADI. The CDR3 loop spans 12 amino acids. The ends lost 2 bases at V and 8 bases at J; junction bases unmatched: 2. Written as DNA, the CDR3 is TGCGCCAGCAGTGAGGGGGACAGAGGCTACACCTTC. It encodes CASSEGDRGYTF.

The rearrangement uses TRBV6-5 and TRBJ1-1; D gene ambiguous. Germline assignment: CDR1 MNHEY and CDR2 SVGAGI. V was shortened by 0 bases and J by 7 bases, with 12 bases between the two germline ends. The CDR3 covers 14 residues. This chain's CDR3 is CASSYSTRVNEAFF. In nucleotides, the CDR3 is TGTGCCAGCAGTTACTCGACTAGGGTTAATGAAGCTTTCTTT.